The 30 T cell receptor beta chains presented below share a single source sample, sequenced in a study of blood T cell repertoires in COVID-19. Repertoires were generated with immunoSEQ multiplex PCR, while TCRdb's copy carries only in-frame clones and drops some. Counted here are under 90,000 clones, nearly 90% occurring once; the ten biggest clones make up 3.4%. The sequenced sample was peripheral blood. The receptors here all came from a woman in her forties or fifties with COVID-19, enrolled during active disease.

The CDR3 region has the DNA TGTGCCAGTAGTGCGGCTTTTGGAAATTCACCCCTCCACTTT. It codes for CASSAAFGNSPLHF. The gene calls are TRBV19 and TRBJ1-6; D is undetermined. The CDR3 length is 14 residues. Germline CDR1 LNHDA, CDR2 SQIVND (reference sequence). Trimming stripped 5 bases from V and 7 bases from J, with 12 bases between.

V and J are TRBV6-2 or TRBV6-3 and TRBJ2-7, with 8 bases that match TRBD2. The V and J ends lost 2 bases and 3 bases, in that order; junction bases with no gene match: 9. Germline CDR1 and CDR2: MNHEY and SVGEGT. This CDR3 has 16 amino acids. The DNA of the CDR3 is TGTGCCAGCAGTTACCCAAGCGGGAGAGCAATCTACGAGCAGTACTTC. Translating it yields CASSYPSGRAIYEQYF.

The rearrangement links TRBV2 to TRBJ2-5; 9 bases match TRBD1. The CDR3 consists of 13 residues. Per germline, CDR1 SNHLY and CDR2 FYNNEI. The trim removed 7 bases at V and 2 bases at J, leaving 2 bases unmatched. CDR3 region: CASNGQGQETQYF. The CDR3 DNA sequence: TGTGCCAGCAATGGACAGGGGCAAGAGACCCAGTACTTC.

The sample holds a few counts of this clone. The V and J genes are TRBV27 and TRBJ1-5; unclear D gene. The CDR3 spans 17 residues. CDR1 is MNHEY, CDR2 SMNVEV, per germline (reference sequence). Trimming left V 3 bases short and J 2 bases short, with 17 bases between. CDR3 nucleotide sequence: TGTGCCAGCAGTTTTACCCGGATCTCCCAGGGCAATCAGCCCCAGCATTTT. This gives the protein CASSFTRISQGNQPQHF.

The sample holds one count of this clone. The chain couples TRBV2 to TRBJ2-1; 8 bases map to TRBD2. The germline V gene has CDR1 SNHLY and CDR2 FYNNEI. V lost 6 bases, J lost 9 bases, and 10 bases stayed unmatched. This CDR3 is 14 amino acids long. The CDR3 region is CASRAGTRYVEQFF. CDR3 in DNA: TGTGCCAGCAGAGCCGGGACTAGATATGTTGAGCAGTTCTTC.

The V call is TRBV12-3 or TRBV12-4, the J call TRBJ2-1; 9 bases align to TRBD2. The CDR3 length is 13 residues. V lost 5 bases, J lost 9 bases, and 5 bases stayed unmatched. CDR3 bases: TGTGCCAGCAGTCAGTTAGCGGGAGCTGAGCAGTTCTTC. Translating it yields CASSQLAGAEQFF.

The rearrangement joins TRBV13 to TRBJ2-5; 11 bases map to TRBD2. Trimming took 5 bases from V and 4 from J; bases not matched to a gene: 9. Germline V CDR1 and CDR2: PRHDT, FYEKMQ (reference sequence). The CDR3 has 16 residues. The chain's CDR3 is CASSVSLAGGLETQYF. The CDR3 DNA reads as TGTGCCAGCAGCGTATCCCTAGCGGGAGGCCTAGAGACCCAGTACTTC. The full variable domain, in which reference TRBV13 and TRBJ2-5 provide the parts outside the CDR3, is AAGVIQSPRHLIKEKRETATLKCYPIPRHDTVYWYQQGPGQDPQFLISFYEKMQSDKGSIPDRFSAQQFSDYHSELNMSSLELGDSALYFCASSVSLAGGLETQYFGPGTRLLVL.

This clone was seen once. A much larger clone is a single base away; this may be a read error. V usage is TRBV24-1 and J usage is TRBJ1-1; TRBD1 matches 9 bases. CDR1 and CDR2 (germline): KGHDR, SFDVKD. The CDR3 has 14 residues. Trimming took 5 bases from V and 4 from J; bases not matched to a gene: 4. As DNA, the CDR3 is TGTGCCACCAGTGCCGGACAGGGGAGCACTGAAGCTTTCTTT. Translated: CATSAGQGSTEAFF.

V and J are TRBV5-5 and TRBJ2-2, with 10 bases identical to TRBD2. CDR3 length equals 18 residues. Germline V gene sequence: CDR1 SGHKS, CDR2 YYEKEE (reference sequence). With 0 bases clipped from V and 7 bases from J, the junction kept 12 bases outside the gene matches. The CDR3 is CASSLDFSGRSLSGELFF. CDR3 nucleotides: TGTGCCAGCAGCTTGGACTTTAGCGGGAGGTCCTTAAGCGGGGAGCTGTTTTTT.

This rearrangement joins TRBV29-1 to TRBJ2-1, with a possible D match to TRBD1 (5 bases). The CDR3 loop spans 14 amino acids. The V end was cut by 5 bases, the J end by 8 bases, with 19 bases between. The germline V gene encodes CDR1 SQVTM and CDR2 ANQGSEA. The CDR3 loop reads CSVRGTSYVYEQFF. The CDR3 DNA is TGCAGCGTTAGGGGTACCTCATATGTATATGAGCAGTTCTTC.

The gene calls are TRBV5-1 and TRBJ2-2, with D hard to call. The CDR3 has 16 amino acids. CDR1 and CDR2 (germline): SGHRS, YFSETQ. The ends were cut back, 0 bases at V and 0 bases at J, with 9 bases in the middle. The CDR3 region has the DNA TGCGCCAGCAGCTTGGTAGTAAACCCGAACACCGGGGAGCTGTTTTTT. This encodes CASSLVVNPNTGELFF.

The rearrangement links TRBV21-1 to TRBJ2-7; the table names TRBD1, a call not compared with the DNA. TRBV21-1 represents a pseudogene. The CDR3 is 13 residues long. Here the CDR3 DNA reads TGTGCCAGCAGCAAAGCGGCATCCTACGAGCAGTACTTC. Its translation is CASSKAASYEQYF.

Comments on this clone: Other DNA variants within this sample encode the same CDR3. The chain links TRBV18 to TRBJ1-1, with 9 bases fitting TRBD1. The CDR3 is made up of 16 amino acids. J gave up 0 bases and V 2 bases, and 4 bases lay outside the gene matches. Germline V gene sequence: CDR1 KGHSH, CDR2 LQKENI. CDR3 loop: CASSPAQGAVNTEAFF. Here the CDR3 DNA reads TGTGCCAGCTCACCAGCACAGGGGGCTGTGAACACTGAAGCTTTCTTT.

This chain joins TRBV30 and TRBJ2-3; 7 nucleotides match TRBD1. Germline V gene data show CDR1 as GTSNPN and CDR2 as SVGIG (reference sequence). This CDR3 is built from 13 residues. With 2 bases clipped from V and 5 bases from J, the junction kept 4 bases outside the gene matches. The CDR3 DNA follows: TGTGCCTGGAGTATCTCAGGGGGAGATACGCAGTATTTT. As protein: CAWSISGGDTQYF.

The genes are TRBV7-2 and TRBJ2-5; 7 bases are a match to TRBD2. The germline CDR1 and CDR2 sequences are SGHTA and FQGNSA. The CDR3 is 14 amino acids. V was pared by 4 bases and J by 5 bases, with 7 bases of the junction left unmatched. The CDR3 region has the DNA TGTGCCAGCAGCTCCCGAGAAGCGGGGGAGACCCAGTACTTC. This codes for CASSSREAGETQYF.

This sequence joins TRBV19 and TRBJ2-7; 7 nucleotides match TRBD1. Germline CDR1 LNHDA, CDR2 SQIVND (reference sequence). The ends lost 4 bases at V and 6 bases at J; junction bases unmatched: 9. The CDR3 runs 14 residues. Here the CDR3 DNA reads TGTGCCAGTAGTACCGCCCCTGGGACAGTCGAGCAGTACTTC. It specifies CASSTAPGTVEQYF.

This clone was observed once. The J gene is TRBJ1-4, the V gene TRBV11-2; a possible D gene is TRBD1 (6 bases). Germline V gene lookup returns CDR1 SGHAT and CDR2 FQNNGV. Trimming pared 3 bases from V and 10 bases from J, leaving 15 bases between. The CDR3 has 14 residues. CDR3 in DNA: TGTGCCAGCAGCTTCGGACAGCCGGGTGGAAAACTGTTTTTT. Translation gives CASSFGQPGGKLFF.

V gene TRBV19 combines with J gene TRBJ2-2; possible D gene TRBD2, 7 bases. V was shortened by 9 bases and J by 6 bases, with 8 bases between the two germline ends. The CDR3 length is 11 residues. The germline V gene encodes CDR1 LNHDA and CDR2 SQIVND (reference sequence). The CDR3, as DNA: TGTGCCAGCGGGGGGCCCGGGGAGCTGTTTTTT. It codes for CASGGPGELFF.

The rearrangement uses TRBV28 and TRBJ1-5; 9 bases fit TRBD1. J gave up 6 bases and V 10 bases, and 13 bases lay outside the gene matches. Germline values: CDR1 MDHEN, CDR2 SYDVKM. The CDR3 extends over 15 amino acids. As DNA, the CDR3 is TGTGCCACCAGGGACAGGGTAATCTCCAGTCAGCCCCAGCATTTT. As protein: CATRDRVISSQPQHF. Combining the CDR3 with reference TRBV28 and TRBJ1-5 gives the whole variable domain DVKVTQSSRYLVKRTGEKVFLECVQDMDHENMFWYRQDPGLGLRLIYFSYDVKMKEKGDIPEGYSVSREKKERFSLILESASTNQTSMYLCATRDRVISSQPQHFGDGTRLSIL.

The chain couples TRBV10-3 to TRBJ2-3, with D perhaps TRBD2 (6 bases). The CDR3 is made up of 14 amino acids. The germline gives CDR1 ENHRY, CDR2 SYGVKD. The V gene lost 5 bases and the J gene lost 5 bases, with 14 bases spanning the gap. CDR3 in DNA: TGTGCCATCAGTCCGGGACTTCAACTAGATACGCAGTATTTT. Encoded protein: CAISPGLQLDTQYF.

The chain employs TRBV5-1 and TRBJ2-2, with 8 nucleotides matching TRBD1. Germline V lookup: CDR1 SGHRS, CDR2 YFSETQ. CDR3 length: 15 amino acids. Trimming removed 3 bases from V and 5 bases from J; junction bases left unmatched: 6. The CDR3 region has the DNA TGCGCCAGCAGCTCGTTGGACAGGGCGACCGGGGAGCTGTTTTTT. This gives the protein CASSSLDRATGELFF.

This clone was counted a few times. This sequence joins TRBV29-1 and TRBJ2-2, with D uncertain. Trimming pared 3 bases from V and 2 bases from J, leaving 7 bases between. The CDR3 is made up of 13 amino acids. Germline CDR1 reads SQVTM; CDR2 reads ANQGSEA. The CDR3 coding sequence is TGCAGCGTTGACGCGTCCAACACCGGGGAGCTGTTTTTT. Translating it yields CSVDASNTGELFF.

The V call is TRBV3-1 (or the pseudogene TRBV3-2), the J call TRBJ2-1; D unclear. The V end lost 1 base, the J end lost 0 bases, and 7 bases lay between the germline ends. The CDR3 is made up of 15 amino acids. CDR1 is LGHDT and CDR2 is YNNKEL in the germline V gene (reference sequence). The CDR3 DNA reads TGTGCCAGCAGCCAAGTCGCCAGCTCCTACAATGAGCAGTTCTTC. It specifies CASSQVASSYNEQFF.

This clone has a single count. The chain recombines TRBV5-4 with TRBJ1-4, with TRBD1 matching 7 bases. This CDR3 region has 15 residues. CDR1 and CDR2 from the germline V gene are SGHNT and YYREEE (reference sequence). Trimming at V came to 4 bases and at J to 0 bases, leaving 3 bases not matched to a gene. The chain's CDR3 is CASSRQGTTNEKLFF. DNA of the CDR3: TGTGCCAGCAGCCGACAGGGAACAACTAATGAAAAACTGTTTTTT. Full variable domain (missing parts from reference TRBV5-4 and TRBJ1-4): ETGVTQSPTHLIKTRGQQVTLRCSSQSGHNTVSWYQQALGQGPQFIFQYYREEENGRGNFPPRFSGLQFPNYSSELNVNALELDDSALYLCASSRQGTTNEKLFFGSGTQLSVL.

The chain joins TRBV19 to TRBJ2-7; D is undetermined. Trimming took 3 bases from V and 1 from J, leaving 7 bases between them. Per germline, CDR1 LNHDA and CDR2 SQIVND (reference sequence). The CDR3 loop spans 13 amino acids. The CDR3 region has the DNA TGTGCCAGTAGTATGACACAGTCCTACGAGCAGTACTTC. This translates into CASSMTQSYEQYF.

This clone was counted a few times. The V call is TRBV19, the J call TRBJ2-2, with a weak D call TRBD2 (5 bases). The CDR3 covers 12 residues. V lost 7 bases, J lost 6 bases, and 9 bases lay in between. Per the germline V gene, CDR1 is LNHDA and CDR2 is SQIVND (reference sequence). The CDR3 spells CASNRRAGELFF. DNA of the CDR3: TGTGCCAGTAATAGGCGGGCCGGGGAGCTGTTTTTT.

The table lists this clone with a count of one. The chain employs TRBV3-1 (or the pseudogene TRBV3-2) and TRBJ2-3, with 11 bases aligning to TRBD2. This CDR3 comprises 18 residues. From germline, CDR1 is LGHDT and CDR2 YNNKEL (reference sequence). Trimming took 4 bases from V and 1 from J; bases not matched to a gene: 10. In nucleotides, the CDR3 is TGTGCCAGCAGCCGACGACTAGCGGGAATCTCTGGCACAGATACGCAGTATTTT. This translates into CASSRRLAGISGTDTQYF.

The V call is TRBV24-1, the J call TRBJ2-2, with D maybe TRBD2 (6 bases). Trimming stripped 4 bases from V and 5 bases from J, with 10 bases between. Germline V lookup: CDR1 KGHDR, CDR2 SFDVKD. The CDR3 has 14 residues. The CDR3: CATSELGRTGELFF. The CDR3 nucleotides read TGTGCCACCAGTGAGTTGGGGAGGACCGGGGAGCTGTTTTTT.

V usage is TRBV12-3 or TRBV12-4 and J usage is TRBJ2-5; D unclear. The CDR3 consists of 11 residues. The V end lost 9 bases, the J end lost 4 bases, and 9 bases lay between the germline ends. CDR3: CASSVRETQYF. For the CDR3, the DNA is TGTGCCAGTTCCGTTCGAGAGACCCAGTACTTC.

The rearrangement links TRBV28 to TRBJ2-7; a weak D match, TRBD2 (5 bases). Trimming stripped 7 bases from V and 2 bases from J, with 18 bases between. Germline CDR1 MDHEN, CDR2 SYDVKM. The CDR3 is 15 residues long. The CDR3 DNA follows: TGTGCCAGCACTCTCCGAGGGTCCCCTGCCTACGAGCAGTACTTC. Protein: CASTLRGSPAYEQYF.